This T cell receptor (beta chain) was obtained from a study of spatial heterogeneity in lung cancer. Within the sample, this clonotype is medium-sized. TCRdb passed the 5' RACE reads through MiXCR, listing each CDR3 protein once. The table includes 2,500 to 4,000 distinct CDR3 sequences, 9.8% detected once. Time point specified: sample taken at primary tumor resection. Material for sequencing was whole RNA from tumor, nontumor lung or frozen PBMC, left unsorted. The CDR3 has 13 residues. Germline CDR1 reads SQVTM; CDR2 reads ANQGSEA. V shed 5 bases and J 3 bases; nucleotides not matched to a gene: 4. The chain recombines TRBV29-1 with TRBJ1-1, with 9 bases lining up with TRBD1. This sequence was found in a male donor with early-stage non-small cell lung cancer. The material was normal lung tissue next to the tumor, obtained at surgery. Written as DNA, the CDR3 is TGCAGCGTTTCCCGACAGGGGGACACTGAAGCTTTCTTT. It translates to CSVSRQGDTEAFF.